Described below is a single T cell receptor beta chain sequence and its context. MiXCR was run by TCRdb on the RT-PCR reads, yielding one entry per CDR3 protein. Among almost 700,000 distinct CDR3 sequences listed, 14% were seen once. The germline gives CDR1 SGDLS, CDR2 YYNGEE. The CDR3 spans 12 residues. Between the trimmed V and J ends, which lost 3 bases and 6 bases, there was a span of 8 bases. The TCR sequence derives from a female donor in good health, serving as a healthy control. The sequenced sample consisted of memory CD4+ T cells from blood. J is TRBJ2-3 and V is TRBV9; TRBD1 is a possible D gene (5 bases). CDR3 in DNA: TGTGCCAGCAGCGCAGGGCATGATACGCAGTATTTT. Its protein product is CASSAGHDTQYF.